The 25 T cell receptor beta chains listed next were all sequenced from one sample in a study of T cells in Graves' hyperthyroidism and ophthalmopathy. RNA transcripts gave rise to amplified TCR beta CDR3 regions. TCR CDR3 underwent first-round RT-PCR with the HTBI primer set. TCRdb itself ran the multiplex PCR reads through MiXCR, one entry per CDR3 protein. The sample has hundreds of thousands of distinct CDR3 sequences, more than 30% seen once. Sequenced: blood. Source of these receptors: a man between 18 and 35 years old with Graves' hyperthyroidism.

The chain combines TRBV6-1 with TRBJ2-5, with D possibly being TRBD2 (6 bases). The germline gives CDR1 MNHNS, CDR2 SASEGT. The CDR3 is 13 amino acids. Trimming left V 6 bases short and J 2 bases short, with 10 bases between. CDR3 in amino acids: CASSWTNQETQYF. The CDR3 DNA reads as TGTGCCAGCAGCTGGACTAATCAAGAGACCCAGTACTTC.

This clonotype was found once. In nucleotides, the CDR3 is TGTGCCAGCAGTCGGGCCCGCTCACGGCGCAATTCACCCCTCCACTTT. Its translation is CASSRARSRRNSPLHF. The chain is built from TRBV12-3 or TRBV12-4 and TRBJ1-6; D is unclear. V was pared by 5 bases and J by 7 bases, with 18 bases between. The CDR3 consists of 16 residues.

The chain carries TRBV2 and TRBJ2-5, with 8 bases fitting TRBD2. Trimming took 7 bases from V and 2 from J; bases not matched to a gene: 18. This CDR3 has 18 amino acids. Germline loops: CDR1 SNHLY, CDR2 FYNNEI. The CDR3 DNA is TGTGCCAGCACTGGGAGCGGGAGCACCGGGAGTCGGCAAGAGACCCAGTACTTC. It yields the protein CASTGSGSTGSRQETQYF.

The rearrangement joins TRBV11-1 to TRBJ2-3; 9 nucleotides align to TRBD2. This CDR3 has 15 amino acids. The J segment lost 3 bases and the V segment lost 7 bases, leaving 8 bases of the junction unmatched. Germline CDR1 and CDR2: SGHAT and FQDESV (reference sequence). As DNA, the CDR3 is TGTGCCAGCACTTTGGGCGGGGGGGCAACAGATACGCAGTATTTT. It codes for CASTLGGGATDTQYF.

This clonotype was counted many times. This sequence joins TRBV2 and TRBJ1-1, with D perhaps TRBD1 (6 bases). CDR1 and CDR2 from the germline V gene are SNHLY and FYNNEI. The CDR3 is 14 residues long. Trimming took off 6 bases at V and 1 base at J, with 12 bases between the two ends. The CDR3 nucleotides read TGTGCCAGCAGGGCTCAGGGGAGGAACACTGAAGCTTTCTTT. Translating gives CASRAQGRNTEAFF.

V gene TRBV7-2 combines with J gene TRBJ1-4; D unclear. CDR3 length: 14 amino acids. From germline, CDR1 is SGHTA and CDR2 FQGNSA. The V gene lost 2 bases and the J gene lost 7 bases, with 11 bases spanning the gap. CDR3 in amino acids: CASSLWSGGEKLFF. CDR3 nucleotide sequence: TGTGCCAGCAGCTTATGGTCTGGCGGTGAAAAACTGTTTTTT.

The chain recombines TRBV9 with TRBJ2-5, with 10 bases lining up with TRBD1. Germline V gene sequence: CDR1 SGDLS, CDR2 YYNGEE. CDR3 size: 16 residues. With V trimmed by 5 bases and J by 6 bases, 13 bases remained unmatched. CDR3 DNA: TGTGCCAGCAGTCTACGACAGGGGGCGAGCGGCAAGACCCAGTACTTC. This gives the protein CASSLRQGASGKTQYF. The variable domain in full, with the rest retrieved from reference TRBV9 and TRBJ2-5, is DSGVTQTPKHLITATGQRVTLRCSPRSGDLSVYWYQQSLDQGLQFLIQYYNGEERAKGNILERFSAQQFPDLHSELNLSSLELGDSALYFCASSLRQGASGKTQYFGPGTRLLVL.

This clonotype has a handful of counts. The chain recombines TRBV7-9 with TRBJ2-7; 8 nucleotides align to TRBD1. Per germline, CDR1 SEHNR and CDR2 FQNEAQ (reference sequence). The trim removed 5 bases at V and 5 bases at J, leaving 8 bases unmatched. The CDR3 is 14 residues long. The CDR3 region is CASSQTGDLNEQYF. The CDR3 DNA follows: TGTGCCAGCAGCCAGACAGGGGATCTGAACGAGCAGTACTTC.

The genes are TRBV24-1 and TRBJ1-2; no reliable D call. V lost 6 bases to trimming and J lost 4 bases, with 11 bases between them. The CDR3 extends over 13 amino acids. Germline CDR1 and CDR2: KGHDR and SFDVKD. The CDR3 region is CATSLGLGYGYTF. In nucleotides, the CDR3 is TGTGCCACCAGTCTGGGGTTGGGCTATGGCTACACCTTC.

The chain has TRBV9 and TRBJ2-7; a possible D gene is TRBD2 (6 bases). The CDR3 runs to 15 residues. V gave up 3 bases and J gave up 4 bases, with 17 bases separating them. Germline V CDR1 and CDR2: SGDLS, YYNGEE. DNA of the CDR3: TGTGCCAGCAGCGGAGGAGGGGAGAGCTCTTACGAGCAGTACTTC. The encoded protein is CASSGGGESSYEQYF.

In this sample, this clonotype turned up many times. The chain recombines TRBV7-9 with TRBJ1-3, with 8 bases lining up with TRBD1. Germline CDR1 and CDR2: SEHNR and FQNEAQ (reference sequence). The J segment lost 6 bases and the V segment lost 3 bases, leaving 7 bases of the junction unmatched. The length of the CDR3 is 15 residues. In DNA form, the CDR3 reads TGTGCCAGCAGCTTTCCCGCGGGACAGGAAAACACCATATATTTT. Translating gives CASSFPAGQENTIYF.

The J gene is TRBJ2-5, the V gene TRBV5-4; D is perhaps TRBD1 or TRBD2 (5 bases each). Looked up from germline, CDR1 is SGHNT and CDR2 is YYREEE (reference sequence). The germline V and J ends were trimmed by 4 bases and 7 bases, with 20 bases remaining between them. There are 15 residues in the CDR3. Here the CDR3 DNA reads TGTGCCAGCAGCCAAGCCGGGACCACCCGAGGGACCCAGTACTTC. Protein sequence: CASSQAGTTRGTQYF.

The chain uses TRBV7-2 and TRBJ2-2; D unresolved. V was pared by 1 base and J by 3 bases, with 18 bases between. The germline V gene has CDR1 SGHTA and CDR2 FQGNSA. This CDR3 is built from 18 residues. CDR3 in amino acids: CASSLVELARVDTGELFF. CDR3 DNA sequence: TGTGCCAGCAGCTTAGTGGAATTAGCACGGGTGGACACCGGGGAGCTGTTTTTT. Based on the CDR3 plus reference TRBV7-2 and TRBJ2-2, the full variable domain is GAGVSQSPSNKVTEKGKDVELRCDPISGHTALYWYRQSLGQGLEFLIYFQGNSAPDKSGLPSDRFSAERTGGSVSTLTIQRTQQEDSAVYLCASSLVELARVDTGELFFGEGSRLTVL.

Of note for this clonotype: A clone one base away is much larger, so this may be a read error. CDR3 protein: CSVGGNETQYF. CDR3 sequence (DNA): TGCAGCGTTGGAGGGAACGAGACCCAGTACTTC. The J gene is TRBJ2-5, the V gene TRBV29-1, with a possible D match to TRBD2 (5 bases). V was cut by 4 bases and J by 5 bases, with 8 bases left in between. Germline CDR1 reads SQVTM; CDR2 reads ANQGSEA. The CDR3 consists of 11 residues. The full variable domain, rest sourced from reference TRBV29-1 and TRBJ2-5, is SAVISQKPSRDICQRGTSLTIQCQVDSQVTMMFWYRQQPGQSLTLIATANQGSEATYESGFVIDKFPISRPNLTFSTLTVSNMSPEDSSIYLCSVGGNETQYFGPGTRLLVL.

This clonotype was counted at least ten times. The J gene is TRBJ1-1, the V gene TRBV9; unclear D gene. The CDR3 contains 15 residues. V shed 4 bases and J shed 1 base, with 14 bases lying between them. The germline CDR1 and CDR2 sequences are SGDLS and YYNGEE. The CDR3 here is CASSPDGMANTEAFF. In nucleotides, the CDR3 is TGTGCCAGCAGCCCAGACGGGATGGCGAACACTGAAGCTTTCTTT.

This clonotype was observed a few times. The CDR3 DNA sequence: TGTGCCAGCAGCCCGACTAGGGGGACAGGGGAGCAGTACTTC. As protein: CASSPTRGTGEQYF. This chain connects TRBV11-3 to TRBJ2-7, with 9 bases fitting TRBD1. The CDR3 totals 14 residues. Germline V gene data show CDR1 as SGHNT and CDR2 as YENEEA. J was trimmed by 7 bases and V by 5 bases; bases with no gene match: 9.

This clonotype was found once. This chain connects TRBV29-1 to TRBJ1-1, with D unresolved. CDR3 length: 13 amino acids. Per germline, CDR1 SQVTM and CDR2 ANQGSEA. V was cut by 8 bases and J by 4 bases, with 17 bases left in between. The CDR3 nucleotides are TGCAGCAGTTCGGCCCTAGGGAGCACTGAAGCTTTCTTT. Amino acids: CSSSALGSTEAFF.

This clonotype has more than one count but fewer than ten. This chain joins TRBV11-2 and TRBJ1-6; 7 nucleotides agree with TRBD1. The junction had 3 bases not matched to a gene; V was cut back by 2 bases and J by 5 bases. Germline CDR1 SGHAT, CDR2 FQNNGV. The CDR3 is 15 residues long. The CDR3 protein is CASSLSGGNNSPLHF. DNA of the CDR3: TGTGCCAGCAGCTTATCAGGGGGAAATAATTCACCCCTCCACTTT.

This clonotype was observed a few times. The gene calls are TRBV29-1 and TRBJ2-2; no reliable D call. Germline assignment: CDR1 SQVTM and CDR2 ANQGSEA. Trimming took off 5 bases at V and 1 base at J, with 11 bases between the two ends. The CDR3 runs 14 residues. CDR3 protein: CSVPSPRNTGELFF. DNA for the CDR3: TGCAGCGTTCCCTCTCCCCGGAACACCGGGGAGCTGTTTTTT.

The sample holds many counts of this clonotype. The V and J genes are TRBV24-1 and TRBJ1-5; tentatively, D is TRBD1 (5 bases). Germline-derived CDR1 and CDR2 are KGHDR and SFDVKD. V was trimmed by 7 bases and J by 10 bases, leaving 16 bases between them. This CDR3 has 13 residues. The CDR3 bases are TGTGCCACCAGCGGATCACGGGGGTACCCCCAGCATTTT. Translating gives CATSGSRGYPQHF.

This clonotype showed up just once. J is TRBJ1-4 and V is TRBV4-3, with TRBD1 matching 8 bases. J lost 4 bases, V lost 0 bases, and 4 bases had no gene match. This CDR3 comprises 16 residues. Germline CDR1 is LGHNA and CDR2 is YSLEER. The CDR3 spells CASSQDRGPVNEKLFF. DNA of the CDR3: TGCGCCAGCAGCCAAGACAGGGGGCCCGTTAATGAAAAACTGTTTTTT.

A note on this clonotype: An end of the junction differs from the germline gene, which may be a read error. As DNA, the CDR3 is TGTGCCAGCAGCCTCACCGGGACAGGGGCCAACGCCCTGACTTTC. Amino acid sequence: CASSLTGTGANALTF. The rearrangement joins TRBV25-1 to TRBJ2-6; the match to TRBD1 covers 10 bases. The CDR3 has 15 amino acids. Germline V gives CDR1 MGHDK, CDR2 SYGVNS.

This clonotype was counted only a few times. CDR3 nucleotide sequence: TGTGCCAGCAGTTTAACTAGCGAAGACTACGAGCAGTACTTC. Translating gives CASSLTSEDYEQYF. The genes are TRBV12-3 or TRBV12-4 and TRBJ2-7; TRBD2 matches at 7 bases. This CDR3 has 14 amino acids. V gave up 2 bases and J gave up 3 bases; unmatched junction bases: 4.

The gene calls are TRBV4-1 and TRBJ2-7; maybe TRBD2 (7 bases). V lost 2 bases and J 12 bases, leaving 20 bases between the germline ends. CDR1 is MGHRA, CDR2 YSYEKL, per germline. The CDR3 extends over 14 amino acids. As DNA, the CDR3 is TGCGCCAGCAGCCAACCGGGGGGCTTGCTGTCTCTGTACTTC. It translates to CASSQPGGLLSLYF.

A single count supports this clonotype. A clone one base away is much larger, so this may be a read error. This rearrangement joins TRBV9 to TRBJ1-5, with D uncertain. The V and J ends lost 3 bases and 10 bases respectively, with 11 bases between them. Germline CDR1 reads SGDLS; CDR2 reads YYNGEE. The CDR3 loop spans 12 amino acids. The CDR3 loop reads CASSGGPGPQHF. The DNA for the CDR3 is TGTGCCAGCAGCGGAGGCCCCGGACCCCAGCATTTT.